One and the same sample provided the 24 T cell receptor beta chains below, sequenced in a study of T cells in women clearing cervical HPV infection (dated by TCRdb to the late 2010s). The library was produced with the immunoSEQ multiplex PCR assay. TCRdb stores this immuneACCESS table with in-frame sequences only. Part of the clones is absent; in the studies checked, under half of the shortfall reflects unresolved V genes, and no reason is known for the rest. The data table for this sample lists about 26,000 clones. Jointly, the top ten make up approximately 3.7% of the sample. The specimen was blood buffy coat. The source of these receptors is a woman aged 18 to 75 with a cervical HPV16 infection that either progressed to CIN3+ or cleared (not recorded which).

Details on this clone: The read finishes 3 residues shy of the CDR3 end, and the germline J gene is used to complete it. The gene calls are TRBV18 and TRBJ1-2, with TRBD1 matching over 11 bases. The CDR3 runs to 15 residues. Germline V lookup: CDR1 KGHSH, CDR2 LQKENI. CDR3 DNA, as far as it was read: TGTGCCAGCTCACCGATGGGACAGGGGGATTACGAC. Protein: CASSPMGQGDYD. The CDR3 as a whole reads CASSPMGQGDYDYTF.

For this clone: The read stops 3 residues short of the end of the CDR3; the missing end is completed from the germline J gene. The V gene is TRBV20-1, the J gene TRBJ1-5, with TRBD1 identical over 7 bases. The J segment lost 4 bases and the V segment lost 6 bases, leaving 9 bases of the junction unmatched. Per the germline V gene, CDR1 is DFQATT and CDR2 is SNEGSKA (reference sequence). The CDR3 length is 14 residues. Incomplete CDR3 DNA: TGCAGTGCGTGGACAGGTGATTTGAATCAGCCC. It is translated as CSAWTGDLNQP. Given in full, the CDR3 is CSAWTGDLNQPQHF.

As to this clone: The read stops 3 residues short of the end of the CDR3; the missing end is completed from the germline J gene. The rearrangement joins TRBV20-1 to TRBJ2-3; 8 bases fit TRBD2. The germline V gene has CDR1 DFQATT and CDR2 SNEGSKA (reference sequence). This CDR3 contains 14 residues. The CDR3 protein is CSAPGGAAQETQYF. The DNA read from the CDR3 is TGCAGTGCTCCCGGGGGGGCCGCCCAAGAGACG.

Concerning this clone: The CDR3 end lies 3 residues beyond the end of the read and is filled in from the germline J gene. V is TRBV16 and J is TRBJ2-7, with 8 nucleotides matching TRBD1. The length of the CDR3 is 13 residues. Trimming cost V 5 bases and J 6 bases; bases outside gene matches: 6. Germline CDR1 and CDR2: KGHSY and FQNENV. The CDR3 DNA, read in part, is TGTGCCAGCAGCTCGGGACAGGCAGGCGAG. Translated, it gives CASSSGQAGE. The entire CDR3 protein is CASSSGQAGEQYF.

On this clone itself: The read gets to within 3 residues of the CDR3 end, and the germline J gene fills in the rest. This rearrangement joins TRBV12-5 to TRBJ2-5; TRBD2 is a possible D gene (6 bases). V was pared by 6 bases and J by 1 base, with 12 bases between. This CDR3 region has 14 residues. Germline V CDR1 and CDR2: LGHNT, FRNRAP. This CDR3 is CASGTPGLQETQYF. The CDR3 bases that were read are TGTGCTAGTGGAACGCCGGGACTCCAAGAGACC.

With respect to this clone: The junction shows a germline mismatch at one end, possibly a read error. With the read ending 3 residues before the CDR3 end, the germline J gene is used to fill in that end. The chain links TRBV4-2 to TRBJ2-3, with TRBD2 identical over 9 bases. Germline V gives CDR1 LGHNA, CDR2 YNFKEQ. The CDR3 runs to 17 residues. The CDR3 spells CASSQDLPSGTTDTQYF. The CDR3 DNA, read in part, is TGCGCCAGCAGCCAAGATCTTCCTAGCGGGACCACAGATACG.

In the case of this clone: The read is 3 residues too short to cover the CDR3 end, so that end is filled in from the germline J gene. The chain combines TRBV19 with TRBJ1-1, with D tentatively TRBD1 (5 bases). The CDR3 covers 15 residues. The germline V gene encodes CDR1 LNHDA and CDR2 SQIVND (reference sequence). The chain's CDR3 is CASSIVGLEYNEAFF. Partial CDR3 DNA: TGTGCCAGTAGTATAGTGGGACTGGAATACAATGAG.

Note on this clone: The read comes to an end 3 residues before the CDR3 does, leaving the germline J gene to fill in the end. The genes are TRBV5-6 and TRBJ2-1; no clear D gene. Deletions cut 2 bases from V and 7 bases from J, with 13 bases between. This CDR3 has 14 residues. From germline, CDR1 is SGHDT and CDR2 YYEEEE. CDR3 bases read: TGTGCCAGCAGCTTAAGCCTTTCTCCTAATGAG. Translating gives CASSLSLSPNE. The CDR3, in full, reads CASSLSLSPNEQFF.

The sequenced CDR3 bases are TGTGCCAGCAGCTTAGGGGCCGTTCCTGAGGGGAATGAG. Translating gives CASSLGAVPEGNE. From start to end, the CDR3 is CASSLGAVPEGNEQFF. The V and J genes are TRBV7-6 and TRBJ2-1; the D gene could be TRBD1 or TRBD2 (5 bases each). Read data end 3 residues before the CDR3 end; the end is taken from the germline J gene. CDR3 size: 16 residues. Germline-derived CDR1 and CDR2 are SGHVS and FNYEAQ. The V end was cut by 1 base, the J end by 7 bases, with 17 bases between.

Details on this clone: The CDR3 extends 3 residues past the end of the read, so its final part is completed from the germline J gene. The chain links TRBV5-1 to TRBJ2-2; TRBD1 is a possible D gene (5 bases). There are 15 residues in the CDR3. Germline V lookup: CDR1 SGHRS, CDR2 YFSETQ. CDR3: CASSLDTGARSPLFF. The CDR3 bases that were read are TGCGCCAGCAGCTTGGACACAGGTGCCAGGTCACCG.

In regard to this clone: An end of the junction differs from the germline gene, which may be a read error. The read halts 3 residues ahead of the CDR3 end, with the missing end drawn from the germline J gene. This chain joins TRBV19 and TRBJ1-3; possible D gene TRBD1, 5 bases. Germline V gene lookup returns CDR1 LNHDA and CDR2 SQIVND (reference sequence). This CDR3 has 15 amino acids. CDR3 amino acids: CASSIQRDSGNTIYF. Incomplete CDR3 DNA: TGTGCCAGTAGTATCCAGAGGGACTCTGGAAACACG.

Regarding this clone: The CDR3 extends 3 residues past the end of the read, so its final part is completed from the germline J gene. The chain couples TRBV18 to TRBJ1-2; no definite D call. CDR1 is KGHSH, CDR2 LQKENI, per germline. This CDR3 is 12 amino acids long. Trimming cost V 1 base and J 7 bases, with 7 bases left between them. The CDR3 here is CASSPLGSGYTF. The CDR3 bases that were read are TGTGCCAGCTCACCACTAGGGTCTGGC.

A word on this clone: The CDR3 extends 3 residues past the end of the read, so its final part is completed from the germline J gene. V and J are TRBV5-1 and TRBJ2-3; D gene uncertain. This CDR3 spans 12 amino acids. Germline assignment: CDR1 SGHRS and CDR2 YFSETQ. The V end was cut by 0 bases, the J end by 5 bases, with 4 bases between. Partial CDR3 DNA: TGCGCCAGCAGCTTGGCCGGAGATACG. It encodes CASSLAGDT. The full CDR3 reads CASSLAGDTQYF.

To note about this clone: The read halts 3 residues ahead of the CDR3 end, with the missing end drawn from the germline J gene. This sequence joins TRBV5-1 and TRBJ1-2; D perhaps matches TRBD1 (6 bases). The ends were cut back, 4 bases at V and 4 bases at J, with 17 bases in the middle. CDR3 length equals 15 residues. Germline V gives CDR1 SGHRS, CDR2 YFSETQ. The part of the CDR3 DNA that was read is TGCGCCAGCAGCGCAAACAGGGAGGTCGGCTATGGC. The encoded protein is CASSANREVGYG. The entire CDR3 sequence reads CASSANREVGYGYTF.

With regard to this clone: The CDR3 end is not reached by the read, which stops 3 residues before it; the germline J gene fills it in. V usage is TRBV7-2 and J usage is TRBJ2-3, with D unclear. Trimming removed 5 bases from V and 6 bases from J, with 12 bases in between. Looked up from germline, CDR1 is SGHTA and CDR2 is FQGNSA. There are 13 residues in the CDR3. CDR3 protein: CASSLNARDTQYF. The part of the CDR3 DNA that was read is TGTGCCAGCAGCCTAAACGCTCGGGATACG.

With regard to this clone: The sequence runs out 3 residues before the end of the CDR3; the remainder is reconstructed from the germline J gene. This chain connects TRBV6-2 or TRBV6-3 to TRBJ2-3, with TRBD2 matching over 7 bases. Unmatched junction bases numbered 6, after V lost 7 bases and J lost 8 bases. The length of the CDR3 is 12 residues. Germline V gene lookup returns CDR1 MNHEY and CDR2 SVGEGT. This CDR3 reads CASTREAGTQYF. The CDR3 bases that were read are TGTGCCAGCACCCGGGAGGCGGGTACG.

On this clone: The junction and the germline gene differ at one end; a read error may be behind it. The read terminates 3 residues before the CDR3 end, so the remaining end is supplied by the germline J gene. This chain uses TRBV7-9 with TRBJ1-2; D gene uncertain. CDR1 SEHNR and CDR2 FQNEAQ come from the germline V gene (reference sequence). The CDR3 is 13 amino acids. This CDR3 is CASSLPSDYDYTF. CDR3 DNA, as far as it was read: TGTGCCAGCAGCTTACCTAGCGATTATGAC.

As for this clone: The read comes to an end 3 residues before the CDR3 does, leaving the germline J gene to fill in the end. The chain recombines TRBV20-1 with TRBJ1-2, with D hard to call. Per germline, CDR1 DFQATT and CDR2 SNEGSKA (reference sequence). This CDR3 is built from 14 residues. The DNA read from the CDR3 is TGCAGTGCTAGACGCTGGGCCCCAAGGAGCGGC. It encodes CSARRWAPRSG. The full CDR3 protein is CSARRWAPRSGYTF.

A word on this clone: The CDR3 goes on 3 residues after the read ends, and that part is filled in from the germline J gene. The rearrangement links TRBV6-2 or TRBV6-3 to TRBJ1-2; possibly TRBD1 for D (5 bases). This CDR3 region has 15 residues. Germline values: CDR1 MNHEY, CDR2 SVGEGT. Trimming took off 7 bases at V and 2 bases at J, with 17 bases between the two ends. The CDR3 bases that were read are TGTGCCAGCAACCTGGGGGGGAGAATAAACTATGGC. Translated, it gives CASNLGGRINYG. In full, the CDR3 reads CASNLGGRINYGYTF.

About this clone itself: Read sequence stops 3 residues before the CDR3 end, and the germline J gene provides the missing end. The chain is built from TRBV18 and TRBJ1-1; 8 nucleotides line up with TRBD1. CDR3 length equals 15 residues. Germline-derived CDR1 and CDR2 are KGHSH and LQKENI. The sequenced part of the CDR3 DNA is TGTGCCAGCTCGCTTTACGCCACAGGGGGAGACGAG. Residues: CASSLYATGGDE. The full CDR3 protein reads CASSLYATGGDEAFF.

Concerning this clone: The missing CDR3 end, 3 residues past where the read stops, is filled in from the germline J gene. The chain employs TRBV12-3 or TRBV12-4 and TRBJ2-5; 8 bases fit TRBD2. J gave up 5 bases and V 6 bases, and 8 bases lay outside the gene matches. The CDR3 consists of 14 residues. CDR3 DNA, as far as it was read: TGTGCCAGCAGCCCGGGACTAGTCCGGGAGACC. Encoded protein: CASSPGLVRET. In full, the CDR3 is CASSPGLVRETQYF.

With regard to this clone: The CDR3 goes on 3 residues after the read ends, and that part is filled in from the germline J gene. The chain has TRBV20-1 and TRBJ1-2; D gene unclear. V was cut by 0 bases and J by 0 bases, with 14 bases left in between. The CDR3 runs to 16 residues. Germline CDR1 is DFQATT and CDR2 is SNEGSKA (reference sequence). The sequenced part of the CDR3 DNA is TGCAGTGCTAGAGATCCGCGAACCCCCACTAACTATGGC. It translates to CSARDPRTPTNYG. The full CDR3 reads CSARDPRTPTNYGYTF.

About this clone itself: The read terminates 3 residues before the CDR3 end, so the remaining end is supplied by the germline J gene. The V and J genes are TRBV4-1 and TRBJ1-1; TRBD1 matches at 8 bases. The V segment lost 1 base and the J segment 1 base; nucleotides outside the gene matches: 2. Germline CDR1 reads MGHRA; CDR2 reads YSYEKL. This CDR3 contains 15 residues. The covered CDR3 bases are TGCGCCAGCAGCCAAGCCGGGACAGGGAACACTGAA. Its translation: CASSQAGTGNTE. The CDR3 in its entirety is CASSQAGTGNTEAFF.

Details on this clone: The read gets to within 3 residues of the CDR3 end, and the germline J gene fills in the rest. This sequence joins TRBV7-3 and TRBJ2-3, with D maybe TRBD2 (7 bases). The CDR3 is 15 residues long. CDR1 SGHTA and CDR2 FQGTGA come from the germline V gene. V lost 5 bases to trimming and J lost 7 bases, with 19 bases between them. The sequenced part of the CDR3 DNA is TGTGCCAGCAGCCCTGGGGGGGCCAACCTCAATACG. This sequence encodes CASSPGGANLNT. The complete CDR3 protein is CASSPGGANLNTQYF.